These 13 T cell receptor beta chains were all obtained from the same sample, sequenced in a study of STAT3 mutations in large granular lymphocyte leukemia. No antigen has been identified for these receptors. Clones were sequenced by immunoSEQ multiplex PCR, and TCRdb holds only the in-frame ones, with some missing. The repertoire holds about 40,000 clones, with 88% as singletons. Study observations and caveats: At least one immunodominant TCR beta clonotype appeared in every T-cell large granular lymphocyte leukemia patient.

Source material: PBMCs. The receptors derive from a human donor with T large granular lymphocyte leukemia. Some clones in this sample may be carry-over from other donors' samples.

Regarding this clone: This same CDR3 is encoded by further DNA sequences in the sample. The rearrangement uses TRBV5-1 and TRBJ1-5; 8 bases agree with TRBD1. V dropped 4 bases and J dropped 5; count of bases not matched to a gene: 8. Germline-derived CDR1 and CDR2 are SGHRS and YFSETQ. The CDR3 sequence is 15 residues long. The CDR3 DNA follows: TGCGCCAGCAGCCCTGAGACAGGGGTGTATCAGCCCCAGCATTTT. It codes for CASSPETGVYQPQHF.

This sequence joins TRBV13 and TRBJ2-7; 14 bases are a match to TRBD2. CDR3 length: 18 residues. Trimming took 4 bases from V and 0 from J; bases not matched to a gene: 8. Germline assignment: CDR1 PRHDT and CDR2 FYEKMQ (reference sequence). The CDR3 DNA follows: TGTGCCAGCAGCTCTAGGGGACTAGCGGGGGTCCCCTCCTACGAGCAGTACTTC. Residues: CASSSRGLAGVPSYEQYF.

The chain carries TRBV30 and TRBJ1-1; D is unresolved. Germline-derived CDR1 and CDR2 are GTSNPN and SVGIG (reference sequence). The CDR3 has 12 amino acids. Between the trimmed V and J ends, which lost 0 bases and 11 bases, there was a span of 13 bases. The CDR3 nucleotides are TGTGCCTGGAGTGTCATAGCCAGTTCGGCTTTCTTT. It encodes CAWSVIASSAFF.

The V call is TRBV7-2, the J call TRBJ2-5, with D unresolved. V lost 7 bases and J lost 2, with 11 bases in between. CDR3 size: 13 residues. Germline V gives CDR1 SGHTA, CDR2 FQGNSA. The CDR3 sequence: CASNLMGQETQYF. As DNA, the CDR3 is TGTGCCAGCAACCTCATGGGGCAAGAGACCCAGTACTTC.

A word on this clone: One end of the junction fails to match germline, which may point to a read error. The rearrangement joins TRBV5-1 to TRBJ2-3, with TRBD1 matching over 9 bases. The CDR3 spans 14 residues. Germline V CDR1 and CDR2: SGHRS, YFSETQ. CDR3 DNA: TGCGCCAGCAGGTTGGACAGGGGTGCAGATACGCAGTATTTT. Amino acid sequence: CASRLDRGADTQYF.

This clone was seen a single time. This chain uses TRBV6-5 with TRBJ1-6; D gene uncertain. Trimming removed 5 bases at V and 8 bases at J, with 10 bases between. The CDR3 has 13 residues. The germline gives CDR1 MNHEY, CDR2 SVGAGI. The CDR3 loop reads CASSQLADSPLHF. DNA for the CDR3: TGTGCCAGCAGTCAGTTGGCGGATTCACCCCTCCACTTT.

V usage is TRBV7-2 and J usage is TRBJ2-3, with TRBD2 matching 7 bases. The J segment lost 8 bases and the V segment lost 1 base, leaving 6 bases of the junction unmatched. This CDR3 spans 14 amino acids. The V gene's germline CDR1 is SGHTA and CDR2 FQGNSA. The CDR3 spells CASSLGLAVFTQYF. DNA of the CDR3: TGTGCCAGCAGCTTAGGGCTAGCGGTCTTTACGCAGTATTTT.

This chain connects TRBV7-2 to TRBJ2-5, with D possibly being TRBD2 (6 bases). V shed 0 bases and J shed 6 bases, with 11 bases lying between them. Germline V gives CDR1 SGHTA, CDR2 FQGNSA. This CDR3 region has 14 residues. DNA of the CDR3: TGTGCCAGCAGCTTAGCGGAGGGAAGTAAGACCCAGTACTTC. Its translation: CASSLAEGSKTQYF.

V is TRBV28 and J is TRBJ2-5; D possibly corresponds to TRBD2 (6 bases). Germline loops: CDR1 MDHEN, CDR2 SYDVKM. Between the trimmed V and J ends, which lost 4 bases and 5 bases, there was a span of 20 bases. This CDR3 has 16 amino acids. The CDR3 reads CASSSGGTLTEETQYF. The DNA of the CDR3 is TGTGCCAGCAGTTCAGGAGGGACCTTAACCGAGGAGACCCAGTACTTC.

This clone was picked up one time. The V and J genes are TRBV2 and TRBJ1-1, with D perhaps TRBD1 (6 bases). V lost 5 bases, J lost 7 bases, and 29 bases lay in between. The CDR3 has 18 amino acids. Germline loops: CDR1 SNHLY, CDR2 FYNNEI. CDR3 sequence: CASSFQGWVSQGGGEAFF. The CDR3 DNA is TGTGCCAGCAGTTTTCAGGGGTGGGTTAGCCAAGGGGGAGGTGAAGCTTTCTTT. The variable domain in full, completed from reference TRBV2 and TRBJ1-1, reads EPEVTQTPSHQVTQMGQEVILRCVPISNHLYFYWYRQILGQKVEFLVSFYNNEISEKSEIFDDQFSVERPDGSNFTLKIRSTKLEDSAMYFCASSFQGWVSQGGGEAFFGQGTRLTVV.

The chain has TRBV5-1 and TRBJ2-5, with TRBD2 matching over 11 bases. V gave up 0 bases and J gave up 4 bases; unmatched junction bases: 5. The CDR3 covers 16 residues. The germline gives CDR1 SGHRS, CDR2 YFSETQ. This chain's CDR3 is CASSLEVAGGPETQYF. The CDR3 coding sequence is TGCGCCAGCAGCTTGGAAGTAGCGGGGGGGCCAGAGACCCAGTACTTC.

This clone was seen just once. This sequence joins TRBV11-2 and TRBJ1-3; D not certain. This CDR3 region has 17 residues. Trimming stripped 4 bases from V and 1 base from J, with 17 bases between. Germline V gene data show CDR1 as SGHAT and CDR2 as FQNNGV. CDR3 sequence (DNA): TGTGCCAGCAGCTACTACCGCGGACGGGGTTCTGGAAACACCATATATTTT. Its translation: CASSYYRGRGSGNTIYF.

The rearrangement links TRBV13 to TRBJ2-5; possible D gene TRBD2, 8 bases. Trimming left V 1 base short and J 4 bases short, with 16 bases between. Per the germline V gene, CDR1 is PRHDT and CDR2 is FYEKMQ (reference sequence). The CDR3 sequence is 16 residues long. Written as DNA, the CDR3 is TGTGCCAGCAGCTTAGAGGGGGCCGGGACTAGAGAGACCCAGTACTTC. Protein sequence: CASSLEGAGTRETQYF.